Following are 7 T cell receptor beta chains from one sample sequenced in a study of cytomegalovirus exposure and HLA in healthy donors. PCR employed 60 Vbeta and 13 Jbeta primers. Clones were sequenced by immunoSEQ multiplex PCR, and TCRdb holds only the in-frame ones, with some missing. The sample shows nearly 200,000 clones, 77% of them seen only once. The specimen was PBMCs. The receptors derive from a woman in her twenties or thirties in good health and CMV-seropositive.

The rearrangement links TRBV10-3 to TRBJ2-7; tentative D call: TRBD2 (6 bases). V gave up 9 bases and J gave up 2 bases, with 14 bases separating them. Germline V lookup: CDR1 ENHRY, CDR2 SYGVKD. The CDR3 length is 13 residues. Written as DNA, the CDR3 is TGTGCCATGGGCCCGGGGGTCCCCTACGAGCAGTACTTC. This codes for CAMGPGVPYEQYF.

The J gene is TRBJ1-2, the V gene TRBV28; D may be TRBD1 (5 bases). This CDR3 is 15 amino acids long. Germline V gene lookup returns CDR1 MDHEN and CDR2 SYDVKM. The V and J ends lost 8 bases and 0 bases respectively, with 16 bases between them. The CDR3 DNA reads as TGTGCCAGCTCCCCTGGGGGGATTTCTAACTATGGCTACACCTTC. Protein sequence: CASSPGGISNYGYTF.

For the CDR3, the DNA is TGTGCCTGGAGTGGGAGGGGCACTGAAGCTTTCTTT. Residues: CAWSGRGTEAFF. The chain couples TRBV30 to TRBJ1-1, with D tentatively TRBD1 (5 bases). V was trimmed by 1 base and J by 4 bases, leaving 7 bases between them. The length of the CDR3 is 12 residues. The V gene's germline CDR1 is GTSNPN and CDR2 SVGIG (reference sequence).

The J gene is TRBJ1-1, the V gene TRBV19, with 9 bases aligning to TRBD1. From germline, CDR1 is LNHDA and CDR2 SQIVND (reference sequence). CDR3 length equals 13 residues. The V and J ends lost 11 bases and 7 bases, in that order; junction bases with no gene match: 11. The CDR3 sequence is CAGQGSRFGEAFF. The CDR3 nucleotides read TGTGCCGGACAGGGGTCTAGGTTCGGTGAAGCTTTCTTT.

The chain has TRBV4-3 and TRBJ2-1; weak D call: TRBD1 (6 bases). Germline V lookup: CDR1 LGHNA, CDR2 YSLEER. CDR3 length: 19 residues. Trimming took off 0 bases at V and 4 bases at J, with 22 bases between the two ends. This CDR3 reads CASSQEISSRGKGYNEQFF. The CDR3 coding sequence is TGCGCCAGCAGCCAAGAAATCTCTTCGAGGGGGAAGGGTTACAATGAGCAGTTCTTC.

The chain combines TRBV28 with TRBJ2-7; TRBD2 might be the D (6 bases). V lost 3 bases to trimming and J lost 5 bases, with 14 bases between them. The germline V gene has CDR1 MDHEN and CDR2 SYDVKM. This CDR3 is built from 14 residues. The CDR3 loop is CASSFRLGGDEQYF. CDR3 DNA: TGTGCCAGCAGTTTTAGACTAGGAGGAGACGAGCAGTACTTC.

This clone was observed once. The chain carries TRBV27 and TRBJ2-1; 7 bases align to TRBD1. Per germline, CDR1 MNHEY and CDR2 SMNVEV (reference sequence). V gave up 4 bases and J gave up 5 bases; unmatched junction bases: 2. CDR3 length equals 13 residues. In DNA, the CDR3 is TGTGCCAGCAGTTGGGACAGAAACAATGAGCAGTTCTTC. Translated, it gives CASSWDRNNEQFF.